These 32 T cell receptor beta chains came from one sample sequenced in a study of CD8 T cells in Susac syndrome (dated by TCRdb to between 2017 and 2020). Library creation used the immunoSEQ multiplex PCR assay. RNA was extracted with the RNeasy kit and about 0.5 to 1 ug was reverse transcribed using random hexamers. The public sequencing data were trimmed at Q25 with fastp and processed into clonotypes with MiXCR by TCRdb, which kept only in-frame beta chains. When rows share a CDR3 protein, they turn into one entry using the most common DNA and genes. This sample is represented by over 70,000 distinct CDR3 sequences; roughly 96% of them were singletons. Clones ranked in the top ten supply more than 0.55% of the sample. The sequenced sample was CD8+ T cells from PBMCs. The receptors were sampled from a human donor with Susac syndrome.

This clonotype was detected only once. The chain carries TRBV12-3 or TRBV12-4 and TRBJ2-5; TRBD1 aligns across 9 bases. With 5 bases clipped from V and 4 bases from J, the junction kept 2 bases outside the gene matches. The CDR3 length is 13 residues. This CDR3 reads CASSNRGRETQYF. CDR3 nucleotide sequence: TGTGCCAGCAGTAACAGGGGGCGAGAGACCCAGTACTTC.

V and J are TRBV5-1 and TRBJ1-2, with 10 bases aligning to TRBD1. Germline V gene sequence: CDR1 SGHRS, CDR2 YFSETQ. This CDR3 contains 15 residues. The V and J ends lost 3 bases and 7 bases, in that order; junction bases with no gene match: 9. The CDR3 nucleotides read TGCGCCAGCAGCTCTCCGGGACAGGGGATAGGTGGCTACACCTTC. It translates to CASSSPGQGIGGYTF.

The chain is built from TRBV20-1 and TRBJ2-5, with D possibly TRBD2 on 6 matching bases. Germline V gene data show CDR1 as DFQATT and CDR2 as SNEGSKA (reference sequence). V shed 5 bases and J shed 3 bases, with 16 bases lying between them. This CDR3 spans 14 amino acids. The CDR3 loop reads CSAHGTGGKETQYF. In nucleotides, the CDR3 is TGCAGTGCTCATGGGACTGGGGGGAAAGAGACCCAGTACTTC.

The rearrangement links TRBV3-1 to TRBJ1-5; TRBD1 matches at 9 bases. V lost 4 bases and J lost 2; bases outside the gene matches: 3. CDR1 and CDR2 (germline): LGHDT, YNNKEL (reference sequence). This CDR3 spans 15 amino acids. The CDR3: CASSPGQGGNQPQHF. In DNA form, the CDR3 reads TGTGCCAGCAGCCCGGGACAGGGCGGCAATCAGCCCCAGCATTTT. The full variable domain, completed using reference TRBV3-1 and TRBJ1-5, is DTAVSQTPKYLVTQMGNDKSIKCEQNLGHDTMYWYKQDSKKFLKIMFSYNNKELIINETVPNRFSPKSPDKAHLNLHINSLELGDSAVYFCASSPGQGGNQPQHFGDGTRLSIL.

The rearrangement joins TRBV5-6 to TRBJ2-7; no firm D call. The CDR3 is 13 amino acids. Germline CDR1 is SGHDT and CDR2 is YYEEEE. With 0 bases removed from V and 5 bases from J, the gap between germline ends came to 9 bases. The DNA for the CDR3 is TGTGCCAGCAGCTTGGTGGTGGTGCACGAGCAGTACTTC. The encoded protein is CASSLVVVHEQYF.

The V gene is TRBV19, the J gene TRBJ1-6, with D possibly matching TRBD1 (5 bases). V lost 3 bases and J 7 bases, leaving 13 bases between the germline ends. Per the germline V gene, CDR1 is LNHDA and CDR2 is SQIVND (reference sequence). The CDR3 consists of 15 residues. CDR3 sequence reads: CASSIPPGGNSPLHF. For the CDR3, the DNA is TGTGCCAGTAGTATCCCTCCTGGGGGGAATTCACCCCTCCACTTT.

The rearrangement uses TRBV20-1 and TRBJ1-5, with 11 bases identical to TRBD1. The CDR3 spans 16 residues. Germline V gene data show CDR1 as DFQATT and CDR2 as SNEGSKA (reference sequence). V was pared by 0 bases and J by 4 bases, with 5 bases of the junction left unmatched. CDR3 protein: CSARDKDRGLNQPQHF. The DNA for the CDR3 is TGCAGTGCTAGAGATAAGGACAGGGGGCTTAATCAGCCCCAGCATTTT.

V and J are TRBV12-3 or TRBV12-4 and TRBJ1-1; 7 nucleotides line up with TRBD1. CDR3 length: 17 amino acids. J was trimmed by 5 bases and V by 5 bases; bases with no gene match: 17. This CDR3 is CASSTILIGTEGTEAFF. The CDR3 region has the DNA TGTGCCAGCAGTACAATACTCATCGGGACAGAGGGGACTGAAGCTTTCTTT.

CDR3 coding DNA: TGCAGTGCTAGAGAGCCAGTCTCTGGAAACACCATATATTTT. It specifies CSAREPVSGNTIYF. The chain combines TRBV20-1 with TRBJ1-3; the D is unclear. The CDR3 has 14 residues. The germline V gene encodes CDR1 DFQATT and CDR2 SNEGSKA (reference sequence). Between the trimmed V and J ends, which lost 0 bases and 0 bases, there was a span of 6 bases.

The table lists this clonotype with a count of one. V and J are TRBV27 and TRBJ1-2; tentatively, D is TRBD1 (5 bases). Trimming shortened V by 1 base and J by 8 bases, and 14 bases separated the two germline ends. Germline values: CDR1 MNHEY, CDR2 SMNVEV (reference sequence). The CDR3 sequence is 14 residues long. The CDR3 coding sequence is TGTGCCAGCAGTTTATTGCGGGGGGTGGGCGGCTACACCTTC. Amino acid sequence: CASSLLRGVGGYTF.

The V gene is TRBV9, the J gene TRBJ1-1; D unclear. The germline CDR1 and CDR2 sequences are SGDLS and YYNGEE. Trimming shortened V by 0 bases and J by 1 base, and 4 bases separated the two germline ends. The CDR3 length is 13 residues. The CDR3, as DNA: TGTGCCAGCAGCGTAGGGGAGAACACTGAAGCTTTCTTT. It encodes CASSVGENTEAFF.

This chain uses TRBV3-1 with TRBJ1-3; 7 nucleotides line up with TRBD1. The CDR3 is 15 residues long. Per the germline V gene, CDR1 is LGHDT and CDR2 is YNNKEL (reference sequence). V was pared by 4 bases and J by 3 bases, with 6 bases of the junction left unmatched. CDR3 region: CASSPTGAGGNTIYF. The CDR3 nucleotides read TGTGCCAGCAGCCCAACAGGGGCGGGTGGAAACACCATATATTTT.

The chain uses TRBV7-8 and TRBJ1-5, with 9 bases matching TRBD1. Germline V gene sequence: CDR1 SGHVS, CDR2 FQNEAQ. The CDR3 has 18 amino acids. V shed 3 bases, J shed 1 base, and the junction held 10 bases outside the gene matches. The CDR3 DNA reads as TGTGCCAGCAGCTTTGATAGGGGACAGGGCGGAAGCAATCAGCCCCAGCATTTT. Translating it yields CASSFDRGQGGSNQPQHF.

The chain carries TRBV2 and TRBJ2-5; TRBD2 might be the D (6 bases). V lost 6 bases and J 2 bases, leaving 16 bases between the germline ends. CDR1 and CDR2 from the germline V gene are SNHLY and FYNNEI. The CDR3 sequence is 15 residues long. CDR3: CASRGDSRYQETQYF. The CDR3 nucleotides read TGTGCCAGCAGGGGGGACTCACGATATCAAGAGACCCAGTACTTC.

This chain uses TRBV4-1 with TRBJ1-2, with unresolved D. CDR3 length equals 15 residues. Germline V CDR1 and CDR2: MGHRA, YSYEKL. Trimming cost V 0 bases and J 4 bases, with 12 bases left between them. The CDR3 DNA follows: TGCGCCAGCAGCCAAGAATCGGGCTCCGGCTATGGCTACACCTTC. Encoded protein: CASSQESGSGYGYTF.

The V gene is TRBV5-4, the J gene TRBJ2-1; D remains unclear. Germline values: CDR1 SGHNT, CDR2 YYREEE (reference sequence). V was cut by 0 bases and J by 0 bases, with 10 bases left in between. The CDR3 runs to 16 residues. The CDR3 loop reads CASSLVNVRSYNEQFF. CDR3 DNA sequence: TGTGCCAGCAGCTTGGTCAACGTTCGCTCCTACAATGAGCAGTTCTTC.

The V gene is TRBV15, the J gene TRBJ2-4; D possibly corresponds to TRBD1 (6 bases). Trimming removed 5 bases at V and 16 bases at J, with 18 bases between. The CDR3 consists of 12 residues. The germline V gene has CDR1 LNHNV and CDR2 YYDKDF (reference sequence). The CDR3 reads CATSPNRRTAYF. The CDR3 DNA is TGTGCCACCAGCCCCAACCGGAGGACAGCCTACTTC.

The chain is built from TRBV6-5 and TRBJ1-1; D gene ambiguous. Trimming stripped 2 bases from V and 3 bases from J, with 7 bases between. Germline CDR1 is MNHEY and CDR2 is SVGAGI. CDR3 length: 13 amino acids. The CDR3 nucleotides read TGTGCCAGCAGTTACGGCTACTACACTGAAGCTTTCTTT. It encodes CASSYGYYTEAFF.

The chain is built from TRBV10-3 and TRBJ1-1; D gene unclear. The V gene's germline CDR1 is ENHRY and CDR2 SYGVKD. The CDR3 runs to 12 residues. The V gene lost 4 bases and the J gene lost 5 bases, with 8 bases spanning the gap. The CDR3 DNA is TGTGCCATCAGTGTCGCACGGACTGAAGCTTTCTTT. Translating gives CAISVARTEAFF.

CDR3: CSVLAPLSYEQYF. CDR3 DNA sequence: TGCAGCGTTCTTGCCCCGCTCTCCTACGAGCAGTACTTC. The chain is built from TRBV29-1 and TRBJ2-7, with D unclear. Germline V CDR1 and CDR2: SQVTM, ANQGSEA. V was trimmed by 5 bases and J by 0 bases, leaving 11 bases between them. This CDR3 has 13 residues.

The genes are TRBV14 and TRBJ2-2, with D possibly TRBD1 on 5 matching bases. The CDR3 runs to 14 residues. Trimming removed 3 bases at V and 5 bases at J, with 10 bases between. Germline V gene sequence: CDR1 SGHDN, CDR2 FVKESK. DNA for the CDR3: TGTGCCAGCAGCCACCTCCACAGGACCGGGGAGCTGTTTTTT. Translation gives CASSHLHRTGELFF.

This chain links TRBV18 with TRBJ1-5; D ambiguous. This CDR3 comprises 14 residues. Germline V lookup: CDR1 KGHSH, CDR2 LQKENI. V was cut by 2 bases and J by 9 bases, with 14 bases left in between. The CDR3 sequence is CASSPWQANGPQHF. Written as DNA, the CDR3 is TGTGCCAGCTCACCATGGCAGGCCAATGGGCCCCAGCATTTT.

Here the CDR3 reads CASSQESFLGASSYEQYF. CDR3 DNA: TGCGCCAGCAGCCAAGAGTCCTTTTTGGGCGCCAGCTCCTACGAGCAGTACTTC. This chain uses TRBV4-3 with TRBJ2-7; D is unclear. The germline CDR1 and CDR2 sequences are LGHNA and YSLEER. The V and J ends lost 0 bases and 0 bases respectively, with 18 bases between them. The CDR3 has 18 amino acids.

The chain uses TRBV7-9 and TRBJ2-6, with D possibly TRBD1 on 5 matching bases. V gave up 5 bases and J gave up 4 bases, with 18 bases separating them. The CDR3 length is 17 residues. The germline gives CDR1 SEHNR, CDR2 FQNEAQ (reference sequence). CDR3 region: CASSAGRGISGANVLTF. CDR3 in DNA: TGTGCCAGCAGCGCAGGGCGTGGGATTTCAGGGGCCAACGTCCTGACTTTC.

The V gene is TRBV30, the J gene TRBJ1-6; tentatively, D is TRBD1 (6 bases). Germline V CDR1 and CDR2: GTSNPN, SVGIG (reference sequence). The germline V and J ends were trimmed by 4 bases and 4 bases, with 14 bases remaining between them. The CDR3 consists of 15 residues. CDR3 loop: CAWTLDGTYNSPLHF. DNA for the CDR3: TGTGCCTGGACCCTAGATGGGACATATAATTCACCCCTCCACTTT.

V usage is TRBV20-1 and J usage is TRBJ1-6; 9 bases agree with TRBD1. CDR1 is DFQATT and CDR2 is SNEGSKA in the germline V gene (reference sequence). The CDR3 consists of 15 residues. With 3 bases clipped from V and 9 bases from J, the junction kept 9 bases outside the gene matches. The CDR3: CSARKPGQGSSPLHF. CDR3 nucleotide sequence: TGCAGTGCTAGGAAGCCGGGACAGGGAAGTTCACCCCTCCACTTT.

The chain recombines TRBV25-1 with TRBJ2-1, with 14 bases fitting TRBD2. The CDR3 consists of 16 residues. CDR1 MGHDK and CDR2 SYGVNS come from the germline V gene. Unmatched junction bases numbered 7, after V lost 7 bases and J lost 5 bases. CDR3 DNA: TGTGCCAGCACTCCGACTAGCGGGGGGGCCCACAATGAGCAGTTCTTC. It encodes CASTPTSGGAHNEQFF.

The chain uses TRBV6-1 and TRBJ1-5; D might be TRBD1 (5 bases). V was clipped by 6 bases and J by 7 bases, with 25 bases between them. CDR1 and CDR2 from the germline V gene are MNHNS and SASEGT. The CDR3 length is 17 residues. CDR3 amino acids: CASRVREEGLIGQPQHF. In nucleotides, the CDR3 is TGTGCCAGCAGGGTCAGGGAGGAGGGTTTGATCGGCCAGCCCCAGCATTTT.

CDR3 bases: TGCAGCGTTGAAGCCCCAGGGGTGTACGAGCAGTACTTC. Amino acids: CSVEAPGVYEQYF. The V gene is TRBV29-1, the J gene TRBJ2-7; D is possibly TRBD1 (6 bases). Trimming took 1 base from V and 4 from J, leaving 11 bases between them. CDR1 and CDR2 from the germline V gene are SQVTM and ANQGSEA. The CDR3 totals 13 residues.

The chain employs TRBV4-3 and TRBJ1-2, with D tentatively TRBD1 (5 bases). The CDR3 consists of 12 residues. CDR1 is LGHNA, CDR2 YSLEER, per germline. Trimming shortened V by 3 bases and J by 11 bases, and 13 bases separated the two germline ends. The CDR3, as DNA: TGCGCCAGCAGCCAGGGACGGAGAGAGTACACCTTC. It is translated as CASSQGRREYTF.

V usage is TRBV7-2 and J usage is TRBJ2-6; no clear D. V lost 11 bases to trimming and J lost 4 bases, with 12 bases between them. The V gene's germline CDR1 is SGHTA and CDR2 FQGNSA. This CDR3 contains 13 residues. The CDR3 loop reads CADRPGGANVLTF. CDR3 in DNA: TGTGCCGACCGCCCCGGAGGGGCCAACGTCCTGACTTTC.

The genes are TRBV11-1 and TRBJ1-2; 9 nucleotides line up with TRBD1. The J segment lost 10 bases and the V segment lost 5 bases, leaving 14 bases of the junction unmatched. Germline V gene sequence: CDR1 SGHAT, CDR2 FQDESV (reference sequence). The CDR3 has 15 amino acids. The CDR3 sequence: CASSPLDRGPRVYTF. The CDR3 DNA reads as TGTGCCAGCAGCCCCTTGGACAGGGGTCCCCGTGTCTACACCTTC.